Listed here is a single T cell receptor (beta chain). Method: immunoSEQ multiplex PCR; TCRdb's copy keeps in-frame clones and lacks some. The top ten hold about 0.014% of the sample, which has hundreds of thousands of clones, approximately 80% seen once. The entry originates in a study of shared T cell receptors in the human thymus. The CDR3 extends over 12 amino acids. The germline V and J ends were trimmed by 0 bases and 5 bases, with 6 bases remaining between them. Looked up from germline, CDR1 is SGHRS and CDR2 is YFSETQ. These sequences were also reported in another study, on human thymus T cells. That report notes: The thymus was resected at corrective cardiac surgery.

The sequencing sample was made of thymocytes. The chain has TRBV5-1 and TRBJ2-7, with D possibly matching TRBD2 (5 bases). The TCR originated in a boy in the first two years of life with a congenital heart defect. CDR3: CASSLGTDEQYF. Written as DNA, the CDR3 is TGCGCCAGCAGCTTGGGGACTGACGAGCAGTACTTC. The entire variable domain, with the rest obtained from reference TRBV5-1 and TRBJ2-7, is as follows: KAGVTQTPRYLIKTRGQQVTLSCSPISGHRSVSWYQQTPGQGLQFLFEYFSETQRNKGNFPGRFSGRQFSNSRSEMNVSTLELGDSALYLCASSLGTDEQYFGPGTRLTVT.